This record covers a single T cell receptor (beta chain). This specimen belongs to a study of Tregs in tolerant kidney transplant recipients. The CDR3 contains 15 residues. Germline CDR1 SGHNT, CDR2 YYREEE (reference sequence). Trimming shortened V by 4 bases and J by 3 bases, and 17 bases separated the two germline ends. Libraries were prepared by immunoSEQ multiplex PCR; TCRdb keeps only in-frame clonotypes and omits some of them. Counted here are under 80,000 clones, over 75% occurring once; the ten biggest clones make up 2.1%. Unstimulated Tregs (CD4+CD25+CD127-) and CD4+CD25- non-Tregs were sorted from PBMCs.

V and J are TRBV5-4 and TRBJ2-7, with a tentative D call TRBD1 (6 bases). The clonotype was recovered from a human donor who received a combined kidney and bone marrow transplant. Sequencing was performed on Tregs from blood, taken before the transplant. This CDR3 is CASSANQGNFYEQYF. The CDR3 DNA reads TGTGCCAGCAGCGCAAACCAGGGGAATTTCTACGAGCAGTACTTC. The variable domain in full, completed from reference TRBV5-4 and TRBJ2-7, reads ETGVTQSPTHLIKTRGQQVTLRCSSQSGHNTVSWYQQALGQGPQFIFQYYREEENGRGNFPPRFSGLQFPNYSSELNVNALELDDSALYLCASSANQGNFYEQYFGPGTRLTVT.